The T cell receptor beta chain described here comes from a study of T cell responses to AZD1222 COVID-19 vaccine. The protocol was immunoSEQ multiplex PCR, while the TCRdb copy is restricted to in-frame clones and leaves out a portion. The sample consists of 95,000 to 150,000 clones, about nine tenths of them appearing once. Germline V CDR1 and CDR2: SNHLY, FYNNEI. V gave up 3 bases and J gave up 3 bases; unmatched junction bases: 0. The CDR3 runs 14 residues. V gene TRBV2 combines with J gene TRBJ2-3; 10 bases are a match to TRBD1. This receptor was identified in an adult who received the AZD1222 COVID-19 vaccine. This specimen consisted of peripheral blood, obtained 28 days after the second AZD1222 dose. The CDR3 bases are TGTGCCAGCAGTGAGGACAGGGGGACAGATACGCAGTATTTT. Amino acids: CASSEDRGTDTQYF.